Below, 9 T cell receptor beta chains from the same sample are listed, as sequenced in a study of T-cell memory formation after mild COVID-19. MiXCR, run by TCRdb on the 5' RACE reads, gives a single entry per CDR3 protein. This sample has roughly 300,000 distinct CDR3 sequences; roughly 15% occur once, and the top ten carry 22%. Input material: PBMCs or a T cell subset sorted from them (not recorded which). The receptors originated from a man between 18 and 29 years old who had mild COVID-19 (a few samples of this study predate the infection). Cell type and time point are not known.

This rearrangement joins TRBV29-1 to TRBJ1-1, with D tentatively TRBD1 (5 bases). The germline V gene has CDR1 SQVTM and CDR2 ANQGSEA. Trimming shortened V by 6 bases and J by 6 bases, and 20 bases separated the two germline ends. The CDR3 runs to 14 residues. The CDR3 region is CSVVRNTGGAEAFF. CDR3 coding DNA: TGCAGCGTCGTACGCAACACCGGGGGAGCTGAAGCTTTCTTT.

This clonotype has more than one count but fewer than ten. The chain employs TRBV28 and TRBJ2-7; 7 nucleotides agree with TRBD1. The CDR3 is 14 amino acids. The germline V gene has CDR1 MDHEN and CDR2 SYDVKM. This chain's CDR3 is CASSPGTATDPWGV. For the CDR3, the DNA is TGTGCCAGCAGTCCGGGGACAGCCACGGACCCGTGGGGCGTC.

This clonotype was recorded many times. This chain uses TRBV7-8 with TRBJ2-7; D is unclear. CDR1 SGHVS and CDR2 FQNEAQ come from the germline V gene. Deletions cut 1 base from V and 2 bases from J, with 12 bases between. The CDR3 extends over 15 amino acids. CDR3: CASSLGPSATYEQYF. Written as DNA, the CDR3 is TGTGCCAGCAGCTTAGGGCCTTCGGCGACCTACGAGCAGTACTTC.

The genes are TRBV7-2 and TRBJ1-6; tentatively, D is TRBD1 (5 bases). Germline CDR1 SGHTA, CDR2 FQGNSA. Trimming removed 3 bases from V and 7 bases from J, with 16 bases in between. The CDR3 length is 16 residues. The CDR3 region is CASSFSQGALNSPLHF. In DNA, the CDR3 is TGTGCCAGCAGCTTCAGTCAGGGAGCTCTCAATTCACCCCTCCACTTT.

Only a few counts were recorded for this clonotype. The chain couples TRBV7-8 to TRBJ2-3; 13 bases fit TRBD2. CDR3 length equals 18 residues. V lost 0 bases to trimming and J lost 6 bases; unmatched junction nucleotides: 9. Germline V gives CDR1 SGHVS, CDR2 FQNEAQ. CDR3 residues: CASSLALLAGGPSDTQYF. The CDR3 nucleotides are TGTGCCAGCAGCTTAGCTCTACTAGCGGGGGGGCCATCCGATACGCAGTATTTT.

The chain joins TRBV18 to TRBJ1-1; D gene ambiguous. CDR1 is KGHSH, CDR2 LQKENI, per germline. The CDR3 extends over 15 amino acids. The V end was cut by 8 bases, the J end by 0 bases, with 16 bases between. The CDR3 is CASTRTVGMNTEAFF. In nucleotides, the CDR3 is TGTGCCAGCACCCGGACCGTCGGGATGAACACTGAAGCTTTCTTT.

In its sample, this clonotype is medium-sized. V gene TRBV14 combines with J gene TRBJ2-7; D remains ambiguous. Germline CDR1 reads SGHDN; CDR2 reads FVKESK. This CDR3 region has 13 residues. V dropped 2 bases and J dropped 3 bases, with 8 bases sitting between them. CDR3 protein: CASSQLGYYEQYF. The CDR3 nucleotides are TGTGCCAGCAGCCAACTAGGTTACTACGAGCAGTACTTC.

The table lists this clonotype with a few counts. The rearrangement links TRBV6-5 to TRBJ2-1; 7 bases line up with TRBD1. Germline CDR1 reads MNHEY; CDR2 reads SVGAGI. The junction had 6 bases not matched to a gene; V was cut back by 5 bases and J by 2 bases. The CDR3 runs to 15 residues. The chain's CDR3 is CASSPTGFAYNEQFF. The DNA for the CDR3 is TGTGCCAGCAGTCCGACAGGGTTCGCCTACAATGAGCAGTTCTTC.

V is TRBV6-9 and J is TRBJ1-4; no reliable D call. Trimming removed 7 bases at V and 2 bases at J, with 11 bases between. Germline assignment: CDR1 MNHGY and CDR2 SVAAGI. The CDR3 length is 14 residues. The CDR3 protein is CASTTKGTNEKLFF. For the CDR3, the DNA is TGTGCCAGCACCACGAAAGGGACTAATGAAAAACTGTTTTTT.